The T cell receptor (beta chain) described here comes from a study of OX40 agonist ivuxolimab in advanced cancers. Study information: While on treatment, patients had intravenous ivuxolimab at 0.01 to 10 mg/kg every 2 weeks.

Regarding this clone: Its target is not known.

Repertoires were generated with immunoSEQ multiplex PCR, while TCRdb's copy carries only in-frame clones and drops some. The repertoire consists of more than 25,000 clones, with 80% to 95% occurring once and the leading ten covering 9.4%. Whole-study results and caveats: Among T cells, CD8+ cells averaged more expanded clones than CD4+ cells. Some of the lowest clonal expansion was seen in partial responders at 0.1-3.0 mg/kg.

The source of this sequence is an adult with an advanced solid tumor such as melanoma, head and neck, liver or kidney cancer. This specimen was CD4+ or CD8+ T cells sorted from blood, taken in a trial of the OX40 agonist ivuxolimab.

Written as DNA, the CDR3 is TGCGCCAGCAGCTTGGTCCCCCAGGGCTACGAGCAGTACTTC. This sequence encodes CASSLVPQGYEQYF. The V gene is TRBV5-1, the J gene TRBJ2-7; D is perhaps TRBD1 (5 bases). Germline-derived CDR1 and CDR2 are SGHRS and YFSETQ. This CDR3 has 14 residues. The V and J ends lost 0 bases and 3 bases respectively, with 10 bases between them.